The 20 T cell receptor beta chains listed next were all sequenced from one sample in a study of blood T cells in healthy people across ages. With a J-beta primer mix and a sample-barcoded 5' primer, a second PCR ran 7 to 11 cycles. TCRdb fed the 5' RACE reads into MiXCR, producing one record per CDR3 protein. Of around 850,000 distinct CDR3 sequences listed, 35% to 40% are singletons. Sequenced sample: blood. Every receptor here comes from a man aged 18 to 35 in good health.

The gene calls are TRBV12-3 or TRBV12-4 and TRBJ2-2; no reliable D call. Trimming took 5 bases from V and 6 from J, leaving 13 bases between them. This CDR3 region has 14 residues. CDR3 protein: CASSVSSGPGELFF. The CDR3 nucleotides read TGTGCCAGCAGTGTATCATCCGGCCCCGGGGAGCTGTTTTTT.

The rearrangement links TRBV12-3 or TRBV12-4 to TRBJ2-1, with TRBD2 matching 12 bases. The CDR3 runs to 15 residues. The ends lost 6 bases at V and 4 bases at J; junction bases unmatched: 4. CDR3 in DNA: TGTGCCAGCAGATCTAGCGGGGGGGCGTACAATGAGCAGTTCTTC. Its translation is CASRSSGGAYNEQFF.

This clonotype was seen more than once but under ten times. V usage is TRBV12-3 or TRBV12-4 and J usage is TRBJ2-3; 7 nucleotides agree with TRBD1. V gave up 6 bases and J gave up 2 bases; unmatched junction bases: 8. CDR3 length: 15 amino acids. In DNA, the CDR3 is TGTGCCAGCAGACCCCACAGGGGAGTCACAGATACGCAGTATTTT. It translates to CASRPHRGVTDTQYF.

This clonotype was counted between two and nine times. J is TRBJ2-3 and V is TRBV28; D gene uncertain. This CDR3 has 15 residues. The germline CDR1 and CDR2 sequences are MDHEN and SYDVKM. The V end was cut by 3 bases, the J end by 2 bases, with 12 bases between. The DNA for the CDR3 is TGTGCCAGCAGTTTCGAGGTCCCTTCCACAGATACGCAGTATTTT. It encodes CASSFEVPSTDTQYF.

This clonotype has more than one count but fewer than ten. The rearrangement joins TRBV5-1 to TRBJ2-5, with 11 bases matching TRBD2. V lost 3 bases, J lost 11 bases, and 12 bases stayed unmatched. The CDR3 spans 15 residues. The germline V gene encodes CDR1 SGHRS and CDR2 YFSETQ. CDR3 sequence (DNA): TGCGCCAGCAGCTGGGGGGGGACTAGCGGCAATGAGCAGTACTTC. Protein sequence: CASSWGGTSGNEQYF. The variable domain in full, completed from reference TRBV5-1 and TRBJ2-5, reads KAGVTQTPRYLIKTRGQQVTLSCSPISGHRSVSWYQQTPGQGLQFLFEYFSETQRNKGNFPGRFSGRQFSNSRSEMNVSTLELGDSALYLCASSWGGTSGNEQYFGPGTRLLVL.

This clonotype was observed a few times. Just one base apart from a much larger clone, this may be a read error. The V and J genes are TRBV20-1 and TRBJ1-2; D may be TRBD1 (5 bases). From germline, CDR1 is DFQATT and CDR2 SNEGSKA (reference sequence). V shed 0 bases and J shed 4 bases, with 21 bases lying between them. This CDR3 contains 17 residues. The CDR3 DNA follows: TGCAGTGCTAGAGACAGATCGGTTCCGGGACGGAGCTATGGCTACACCTTC. This codes for CSARDRSVPGRSYGYTF.

V and J are TRBV15 and TRBJ2-2; tentative D call: TRBD2 (5 bases). The CDR3 length is 16 residues. Looked up from germline, CDR1 is LNHNV and CDR2 is YYDKDF (reference sequence). V was shortened by 0 bases and J by 9 bases, with 17 bases between the two germline ends. The DNA for the CDR3 is TGTGCCACCAGCAGAGATGAGTCGGGGATACACCGGGAGCTGTTTTTT. This sequence encodes CATSRDESGIHRELFF.

In this sample, this clonotype turned up many times. This sequence joins TRBV27 and TRBJ2-1; TRBD2 matches at 9 bases. The germline V gene encodes CDR1 MNHEY and CDR2 SMNVEV (reference sequence). The CDR3 totals 13 residues. V lost 3 bases and J lost 12; bases outside the gene matches: 6. CDR3 nucleotide sequence: TGTGCCAGCAGTTTTTCAGCGGGGGGTCCGCAGTTCTTC. Translating gives CASSFSAGGPQFF.

V gene TRBV21-1 combines with J gene TRBJ1-6; the D call in the table, TRBD1, was not verified against the DNA. TRBV21-1 is an annotated pseudogene. The CDR3 has 17 amino acids. CDR3: CASSLRRTGGWNSPLHF. In DNA, the CDR3 is TGTGCCAGCAGCCTCCGCCGGACAGGGGGCTGGAATTCACCCCTCCACTTT.

In the case of this clonotype: Sequence at one end of the junction differs from germline and may be a read error. The chain carries TRBV12-3 or TRBV12-4 and TRBJ2-7; 10 bases are shared with TRBD2. The CDR3 totals 14 residues. CDR3 sequence (DNA): TGTGCCAGCAGTGTAGCGGGGGGCCCCATCGAGCAGTACTTC. Encoded protein: CASSVAGGPIEQYF.

The chain joins TRBV28 to TRBJ1-6; 11 nucleotides align to TRBD1. This CDR3 is 16 amino acids long. The junction had 6 bases not matched to a gene; V was cut back by 2 bases and J by 9 bases. Germline-derived CDR1 and CDR2 are MDHEN and SYDVKM. DNA for the CDR3: TGTGCCAGCAGTTTAGGGACAGGGGGTTTTGGTTCACCCCTCCACTTT. Protein: CASSLGTGGFGSPLHF.

The chain uses TRBV2 and TRBJ2-2; possible D gene TRBD1, 6 bases. The V gene lost 7 bases and the J gene lost 2 bases, with 20 bases spanning the gap. CDR3 length: 17 residues. Looked up from germline, CDR1 is SNHLY and CDR2 is FYNNEI. The chain's CDR3 is CASTHTGTGTNTGELFF. The CDR3, as DNA: TGTGCCAGCACCCATACAGGGACCGGGACAAACACCGGGGAGCTGTTTTTT.

This clonotype was counted ten times or more. The chain has TRBV29-1 and TRBJ2-5; possible D gene TRBD1, 5 bases. CDR3 length: 11 residues. Trimming pared 4 bases from V and 5 bases from J, leaving 8 bases between. CDR1 and CDR2 (germline): SQVTM, ANQGSEA. The CDR3 is CSVARVETQYF. In nucleotides, the CDR3 is TGCAGCGTTGCCAGGGTGGAGACCCAGTACTTC.

This clonotype has at least ten counts. The chain has TRBV7-6 and TRBJ2-7; TRBD1 is a possible D gene (5 bases). The CDR3 consists of 14 residues. Germline CDR1 SGHVS, CDR2 FNYEAQ. Trimming took off 5 bases at V and 2 bases at J, with 13 bases between the two ends. The CDR3 sequence is CASSQSRQTYEQYF. CDR3 DNA sequence: TGTGCCAGCAGCCAGTCCCGACAGACCTACGAGCAGTACTTC.

Worth noting for this clonotype: Its ends do not fully match the called genes, so a read error is possible. The V gene is TRBV15, the J gene TRBJ1-4; unclear D gene. Looked up from germline, CDR1 is LNHNV and CDR2 is YYDKDF (reference sequence). CDR3 length equals 16 residues. CDR3 sequence (DNA): TGTGCCACCGGCAGAGACCGGACGGTGGCTAATGAAAAACTGTTTTTT. Its translation is CATGRDRTVANEKLFF.

A single count supports this clonotype. The genes are TRBV9 and TRBJ2-3; D ambiguous. CDR3 size: 15 residues. The germline CDR1 and CDR2 sequences are SGDLS and YYNGEE. The V end lost 0 bases, the J end lost 2 bases, and 10 bases lay between the germline ends. The CDR3 here is CASSVAVVLTDTQYF. The CDR3 nucleotides read TGTGCCAGCAGCGTAGCAGTGGTCCTCACAGATACGCAGTATTTT.

This clonotype occurred a few times. The CDR3 here is CASSARTSYNEQFF. The CDR3 nucleotides read TGCGCCAGCAGCGCTCGGACCTCCTACAATGAGCAGTTCTTC. This chain links TRBV5-1 with TRBJ2-1; D is unresolved. The CDR3 runs to 14 residues. Trimming left V 4 bases short and J 0 bases short, with 8 bases between. Per the germline V gene, CDR1 is SGHRS and CDR2 is YFSETQ.

The chain recombines TRBV4-2 with TRBJ1-1; D might be TRBD1 (5 bases). Germline V gene sequence: CDR1 LGHNA, CDR2 YNFKEQ. The V end was cut by 4 bases, the J end by 1 base, with 13 bases between. This CDR3 spans 15 amino acids. The CDR3 spells CASSPSLGGNTEAFF. For the CDR3, the DNA is TGTGCCAGCAGCCCGTCCCTGGGGGGGAACACTGAAGCTTTCTTT.

The sample holds many counts of this clonotype. The genes are TRBV10-3 and TRBJ2-1, with TRBD2 identical over 12 bases. V dropped 7 bases and J dropped 10; count of bases not matched to a gene: 11. Germline CDR1 reads ENHRY; CDR2 reads SYGVKD. This CDR3 region has 15 residues. CDR3 nucleotides: TGTGCCATCAAACCTAGCGGGGGGGCATTCGTGGAGCAGTTCTTC. Encoded protein: CAIKPSGGAFVEQFF.

This clonotype has a handful of counts. The chain couples TRBV3-1 to TRBJ1-2; D is undetermined. Germline CDR1 is LGHDT and CDR2 is YNNKEL (reference sequence). This CDR3 contains 13 residues. V was shortened by 4 bases and J by 8 bases, with 14 bases between the two germline ends. Here the CDR3 DNA reads TGTGCCAGCAGCCCCTCACGGACGGAGGGCTACACCTTC. Translation: CASSPSRTEGYTF.